This T cell receptor (beta chain) comes out of a study of T cell responses to AZD1222 COVID-19 vaccine. Sequenced by immunoSEQ multiplex PCR; TCRdb stores in-frame clones only, minus some. This sample has roughly 160,000 clones, with around 87% found just once. Study-wide points: Among the donors, most were white British and more were female, and clonal diversity was possibly underestimated.

V lost 6 bases and J 2 bases, leaving 11 bases between the germline ends. Germline CDR1 SGHAT, CDR2 FQNNGV. The CDR3 covers 13 residues. Comments on this clone: No antigen is known for it.

The gene calls are TRBV11-2 and TRBJ2-7, with D hard to call. The sequenced sample was peripheral blood, obtained 28 days after the second AZD1222 dose. The sequence was obtained from an adult who received the AZD1222 COVID-19 vaccine. The CDR3 nucleotides are TGTGCCAGCAGTTATACGAGCCCCTACGAGCAGTACTTC. Residues: CASSYTSPYEQYF.